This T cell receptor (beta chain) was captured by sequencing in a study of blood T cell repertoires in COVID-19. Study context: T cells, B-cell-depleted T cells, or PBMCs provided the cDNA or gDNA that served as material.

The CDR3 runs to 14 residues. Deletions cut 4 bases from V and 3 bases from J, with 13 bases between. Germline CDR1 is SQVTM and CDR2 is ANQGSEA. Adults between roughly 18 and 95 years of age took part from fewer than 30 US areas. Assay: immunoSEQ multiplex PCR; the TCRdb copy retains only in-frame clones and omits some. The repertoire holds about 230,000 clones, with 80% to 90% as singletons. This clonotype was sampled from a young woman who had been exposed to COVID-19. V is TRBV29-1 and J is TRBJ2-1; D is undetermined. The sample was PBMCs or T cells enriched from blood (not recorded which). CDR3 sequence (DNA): TGCAGCGTTGCGAGGCTGGTTGACTACAATGAGCAGTTCTTC. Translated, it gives CSVARLVDYNEQFF.